This record concerns one T cell receptor (beta chain) sequence. Its antigen is unidentified. Genomic DNA for TCR beta libraries, roughly 2 micrograms, came from cryopreserved PBMCs. The sample comes from a study of cytotoxic CD8 clonotypes in ibrutinib-treated CLL. About the research overall: Following treatment for a median roughly 12 months, range 6 to 36, response samples were then taken. The study recorded mean values of 255,043 productive templates and tens of thousands of productive rearrangements per sample. Findings and caveats of the study: Under treatment, the uncommon public clonotypes either contracted or remained stable.

This table comes from immunoSEQ multiplex PCR, and its TCRdb copy is limited to in-frame clones, with some not included. The sample includes tens of thousands of clones, 75% to 85% of them seen just once. CDR1 is SGHDT, CDR2 YYEEEE, per germline. The CDR3 totals 13 residues. V lost 4 bases and J 0 bases, leaving 6 bases between the germline ends. This sample comprised PBMCs, obtained at disease progression, from a patient treated with ibrutinib. This receptor was identified in a human donor with chronic lymphocytic leukemia. V is TRBV5-6 and J is TRBJ2-3; D gene uncertain. Here the CDR3 DNA reads TGTGCCAGCAGCCCAGTTAGCACAGATACGCAGTATTTT. Its protein is CASSPVSTDTQYF.